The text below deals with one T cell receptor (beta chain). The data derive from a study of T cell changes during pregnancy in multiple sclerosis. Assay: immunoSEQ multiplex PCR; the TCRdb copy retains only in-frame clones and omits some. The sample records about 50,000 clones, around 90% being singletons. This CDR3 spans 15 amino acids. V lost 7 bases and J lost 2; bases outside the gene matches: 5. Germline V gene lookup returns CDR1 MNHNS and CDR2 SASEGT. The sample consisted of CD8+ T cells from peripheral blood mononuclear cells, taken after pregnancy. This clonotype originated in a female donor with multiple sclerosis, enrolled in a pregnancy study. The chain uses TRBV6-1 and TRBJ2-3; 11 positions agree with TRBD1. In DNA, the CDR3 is TGTGCCAGCAACGGACAGGGGGCGAACACAGATACGCAGTATTTT. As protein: CASNGQGANTDTQYF.